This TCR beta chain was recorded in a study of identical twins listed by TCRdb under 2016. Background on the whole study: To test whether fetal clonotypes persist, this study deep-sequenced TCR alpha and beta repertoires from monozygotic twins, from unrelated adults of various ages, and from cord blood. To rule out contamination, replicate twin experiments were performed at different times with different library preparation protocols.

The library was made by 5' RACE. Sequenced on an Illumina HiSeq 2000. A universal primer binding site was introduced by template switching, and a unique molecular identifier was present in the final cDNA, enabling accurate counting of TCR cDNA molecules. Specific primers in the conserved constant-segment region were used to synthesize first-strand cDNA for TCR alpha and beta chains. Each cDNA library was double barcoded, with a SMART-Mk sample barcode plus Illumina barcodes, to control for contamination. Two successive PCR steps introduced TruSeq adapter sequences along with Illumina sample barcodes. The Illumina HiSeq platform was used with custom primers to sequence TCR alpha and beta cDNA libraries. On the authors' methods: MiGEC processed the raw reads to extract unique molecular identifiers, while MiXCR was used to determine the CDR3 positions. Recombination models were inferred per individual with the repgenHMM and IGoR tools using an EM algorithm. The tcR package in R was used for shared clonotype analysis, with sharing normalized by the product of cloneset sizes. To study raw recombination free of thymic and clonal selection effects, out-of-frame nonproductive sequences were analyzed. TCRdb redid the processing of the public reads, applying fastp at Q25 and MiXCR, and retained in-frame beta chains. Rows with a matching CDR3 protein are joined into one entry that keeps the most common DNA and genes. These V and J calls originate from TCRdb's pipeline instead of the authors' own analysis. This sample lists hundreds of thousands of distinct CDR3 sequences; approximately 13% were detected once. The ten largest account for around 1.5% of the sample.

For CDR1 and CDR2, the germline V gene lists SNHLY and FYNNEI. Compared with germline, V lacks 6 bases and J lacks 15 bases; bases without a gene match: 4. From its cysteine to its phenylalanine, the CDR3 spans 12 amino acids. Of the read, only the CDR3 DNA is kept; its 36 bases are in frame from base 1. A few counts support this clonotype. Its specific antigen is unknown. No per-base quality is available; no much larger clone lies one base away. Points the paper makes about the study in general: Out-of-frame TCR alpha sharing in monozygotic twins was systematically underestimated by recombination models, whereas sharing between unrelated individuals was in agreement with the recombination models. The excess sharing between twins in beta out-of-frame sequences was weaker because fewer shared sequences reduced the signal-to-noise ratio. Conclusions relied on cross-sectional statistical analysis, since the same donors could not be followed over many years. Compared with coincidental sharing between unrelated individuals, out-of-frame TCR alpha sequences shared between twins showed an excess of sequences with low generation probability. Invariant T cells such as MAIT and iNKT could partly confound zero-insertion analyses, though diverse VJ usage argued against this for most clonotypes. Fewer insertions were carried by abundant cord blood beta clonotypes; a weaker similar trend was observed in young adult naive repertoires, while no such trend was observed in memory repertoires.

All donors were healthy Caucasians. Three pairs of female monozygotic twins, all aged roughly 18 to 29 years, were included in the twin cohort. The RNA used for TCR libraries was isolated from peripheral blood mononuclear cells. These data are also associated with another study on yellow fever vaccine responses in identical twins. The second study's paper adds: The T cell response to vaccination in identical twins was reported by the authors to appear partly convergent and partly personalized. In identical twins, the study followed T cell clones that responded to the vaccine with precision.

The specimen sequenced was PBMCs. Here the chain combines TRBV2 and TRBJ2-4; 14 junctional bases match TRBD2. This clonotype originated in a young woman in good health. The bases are TGTGCCAGCAGGGGGACTAGCGGGGGTTGGTACTTC. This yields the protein CASRGTSGGWYF.